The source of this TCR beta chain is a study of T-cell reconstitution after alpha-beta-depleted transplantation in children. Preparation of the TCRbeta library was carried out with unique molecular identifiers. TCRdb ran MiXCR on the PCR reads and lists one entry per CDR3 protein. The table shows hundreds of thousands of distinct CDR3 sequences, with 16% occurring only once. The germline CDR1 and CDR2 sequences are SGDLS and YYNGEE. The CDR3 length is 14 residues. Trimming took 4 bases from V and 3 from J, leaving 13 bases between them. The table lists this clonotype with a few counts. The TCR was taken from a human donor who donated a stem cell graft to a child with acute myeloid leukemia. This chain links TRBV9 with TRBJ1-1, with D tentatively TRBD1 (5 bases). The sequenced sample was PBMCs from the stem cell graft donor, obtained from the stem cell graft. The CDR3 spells CASSLEAGYTEAFF. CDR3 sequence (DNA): TGTGCCAGCAGCCTCGAGGCAGGGTACACTGAAGCTTTCTTT.